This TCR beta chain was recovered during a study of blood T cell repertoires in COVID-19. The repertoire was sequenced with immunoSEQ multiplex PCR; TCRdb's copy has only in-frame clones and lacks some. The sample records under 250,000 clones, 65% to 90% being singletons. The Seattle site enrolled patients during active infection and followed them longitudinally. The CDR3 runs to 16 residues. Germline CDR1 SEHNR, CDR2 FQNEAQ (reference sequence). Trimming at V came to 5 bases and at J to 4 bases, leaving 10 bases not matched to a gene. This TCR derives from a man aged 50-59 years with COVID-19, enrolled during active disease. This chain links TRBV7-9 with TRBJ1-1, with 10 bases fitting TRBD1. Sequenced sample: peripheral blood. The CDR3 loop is CASSPSGTGAFTEAFF. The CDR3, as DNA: TGTGCCAGCAGCCCAAGCGGGACAGGGGCCTTCACTGAAGCTTTCTTT.